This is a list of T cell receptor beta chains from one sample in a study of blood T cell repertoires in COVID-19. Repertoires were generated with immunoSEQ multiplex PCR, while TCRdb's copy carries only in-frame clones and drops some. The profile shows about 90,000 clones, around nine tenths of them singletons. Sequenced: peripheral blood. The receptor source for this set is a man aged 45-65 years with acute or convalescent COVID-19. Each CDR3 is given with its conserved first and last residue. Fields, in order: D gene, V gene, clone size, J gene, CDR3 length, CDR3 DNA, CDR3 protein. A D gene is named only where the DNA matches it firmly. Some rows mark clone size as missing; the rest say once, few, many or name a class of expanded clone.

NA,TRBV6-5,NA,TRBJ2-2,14,TGTGCCAGCAGTTTGAGGGCGGGTGGCGGGGAGCTGTTTTTT,CASSLRAGGGELFF
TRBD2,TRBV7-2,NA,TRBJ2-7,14,TGTGCCAGCAGCTTACTAGCGGGAGGGGGCGAGCAGTACTTC,CASSLLAGGGEQYF
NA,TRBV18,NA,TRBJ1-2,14,TGTGCCAGCTCGCATGACAGGACTAACTATGGCTACACCTTC,CASSHDRTNYGYTF
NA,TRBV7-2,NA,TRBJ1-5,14,TGTGCCAGCAGCTACACAACAGGGTCCCAGCCCCAGCATTTT,CASSYTTGSQPQHF
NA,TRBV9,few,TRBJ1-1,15,TGTGCCAGCAGCGTGAGGGGGTCCGTAGGCACTGAAGCTTTCTTT,CASSVRGSVGTEAFF
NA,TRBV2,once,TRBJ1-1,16,TGTGCCAGCAGTGAAGGGGGGCAACTTATGAACACTGAAGCTTTCTTT,CASSEGGQLMNTEAFF
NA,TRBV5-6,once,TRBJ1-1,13,TGTGCCAGCAGCTTAACAGCGAACACTGAAGCTTTCTTT,CASSLTANTEAFF
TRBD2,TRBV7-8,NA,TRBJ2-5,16,TGTGCCAGCAGCTTAAATAGCGGGGGACCTCAAGAGACCCAGTACTTC,CASSLNSGGPQETQYF
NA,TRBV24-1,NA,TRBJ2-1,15,TGTGCCACCAGTGACTCAGGGGAAGCCGAGAATGAGCAGTTCTTC,CATSDSGEAENEQFF
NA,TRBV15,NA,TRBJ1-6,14,TGTGCCACGGCCGGGTCCTCCTATAATTCACCCCTCCACTTT,CATAGSSYNSPLHF
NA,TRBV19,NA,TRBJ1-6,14,TGTGCCAGTAGTATGGAAAGGGAGGGGTCACCCCTCCACTTT,CASSMEREGSPLHF
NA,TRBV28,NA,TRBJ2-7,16,TGTGCCAGCAGTCCCCCGAGGGTGAGGAGCACCTACGAGCAGTACTTC,CASSPPRVRSTYEQYF
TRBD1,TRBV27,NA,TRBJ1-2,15,TGTGCCAGCAGTTTATTGGGACAGCTACCGTATGGCTACACCTTC,CASSLLGQLPYGYTF
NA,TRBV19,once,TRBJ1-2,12,TGTGCCAGCGGACGGGGAAGGGATGGCTACACCTTC,CASGRGRDGYTF
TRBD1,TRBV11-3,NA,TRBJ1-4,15,TGTGCCAGCAGCGCATCGACAGGGGCTAATGAAAAACTGTTTTTT,CASSASTGANEKLFF
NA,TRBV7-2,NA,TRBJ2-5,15,TGTGCCAGCAGCCCACAGGGGGGGATCCAAGAGACCCAGTACTTC,CASSPQGGIQETQYF
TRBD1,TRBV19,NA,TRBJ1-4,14,TGTGCCACAGGACAGGCTGCAACTAATGAAAAACTGTTTTTT,CATGQAATNEKLFF
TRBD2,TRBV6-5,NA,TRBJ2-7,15,TGTGCCAGCAGTTACCTTAGCGGGGATCTTTACGAGCAGTACTTC,CASSYLSGDLYEQYF